This TCR beta chain was sequenced for a study of cytomegalovirus exposure and HLA in healthy donors. Looking at the study overall: A prior study identified 120 million or so unique TCR beta sequences from about 180 million T cells. Findings of the study overall: A later examination showed that TCR association rates differed by HLA locus, with DRB1 most and HLA-C fewest. It was 150 to 200 TCR beta chains that were listed as cytomegalovirus-associated.

Primers: 60 Vbeta forward and 13 Jbeta reverse. The table came from immunoSEQ multiplex PCR; TCRdb's copy has only in-frame clones and leaves some out. The repertoire has about 200,000 clones, approximately 79% of them found once; the top ten carry under 0.25%. Concerning this clone itself: Its cognate antigen is unknown.

CDR1 SGDLS and CDR2 YYNGEE come from the germline V gene. V trimming: 1 base; J trimming: 4 bases; junction bases outside the gene matches: 11. The CDR3 runs to 16 residues. The rearrangement uses TRBV9 and TRBJ2-7, with 7 bases aligning to TRBD1. Sample: PBMCs. The clonotype was recovered from a girl between 2 and 10 years old in good health and CMV-seronegative. The CDR3 nucleotides read TGTGCCAGCAGCGTATTTAGGGGGCAGGGTCGGTACGAGCAGTACTTC. This codes for CASSVFRGQGRYEQYF.